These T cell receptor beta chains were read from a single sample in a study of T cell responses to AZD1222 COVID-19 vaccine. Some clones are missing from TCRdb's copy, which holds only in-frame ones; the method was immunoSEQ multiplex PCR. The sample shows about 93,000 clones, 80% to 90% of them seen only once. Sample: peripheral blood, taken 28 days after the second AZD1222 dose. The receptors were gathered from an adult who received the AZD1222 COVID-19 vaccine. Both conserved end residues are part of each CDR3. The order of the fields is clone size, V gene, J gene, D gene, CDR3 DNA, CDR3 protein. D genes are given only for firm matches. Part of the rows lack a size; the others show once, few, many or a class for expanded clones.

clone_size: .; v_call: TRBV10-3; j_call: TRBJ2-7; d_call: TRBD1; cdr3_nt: TGTGCCAGTGGGCGCGAGACAGGGTCCTACGAGCAGTACTTC; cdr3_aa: CASGRETGSYEQYF
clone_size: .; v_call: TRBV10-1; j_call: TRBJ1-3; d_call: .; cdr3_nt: TGCGCCAGACCGACCCTGAGGGTCGGGGTCTCTGGAAACACCATATATTTT; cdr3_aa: CARPTLRVGVSGNTIYF
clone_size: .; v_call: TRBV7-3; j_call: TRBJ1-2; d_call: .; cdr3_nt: TGTGCCAGCAGCTTAAACGGGCAGGCCGGCTACACCTTC; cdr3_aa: CASSLNGQAGYTF
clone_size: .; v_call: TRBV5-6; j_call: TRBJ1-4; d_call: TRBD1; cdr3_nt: TGTGCCAGCAGCCGGGACAGACTCGAAAAACTGTTTTTT; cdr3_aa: CASSRDRLEKLFF
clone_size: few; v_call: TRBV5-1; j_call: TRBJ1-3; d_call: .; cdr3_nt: TGCGCCAGCAGCTTGGTCCCCACAGGAACCTCTGGAAACACCATATATTTT; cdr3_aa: CASSLVPTGTSGNTIYF
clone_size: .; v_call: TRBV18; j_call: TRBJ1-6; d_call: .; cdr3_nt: TGTGCCAGCTCACCCAACTCTTTAGGGCAGGATTCACCCCTCCACTTT; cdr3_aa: CASSPNSLGQDSPLHF
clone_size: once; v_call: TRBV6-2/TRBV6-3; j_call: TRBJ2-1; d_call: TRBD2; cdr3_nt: TGTGCCAGCAGTTATGTAGCGGGAACAACGGACAATGAGCAGTTCTTC; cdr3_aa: CASSYVAGTTDNEQFF
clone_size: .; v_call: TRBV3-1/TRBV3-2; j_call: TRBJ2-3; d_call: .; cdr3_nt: TGTGCCAGCAGCCATTGGCAGAGCACAGATACGCAGTATTTT; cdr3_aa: CASSHWQSTDTQYF
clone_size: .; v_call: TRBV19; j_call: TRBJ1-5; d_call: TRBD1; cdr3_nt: TGTGCCAGTAGTAGGGGGACAGACCTACTTAGCAATCAGCCCCAGCATTTT; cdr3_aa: CASSRGTDLLSNQPQHF
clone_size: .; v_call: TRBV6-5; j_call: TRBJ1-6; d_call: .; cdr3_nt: TGTGCCAGCAGTTACAGGGCTTTAGATTCACCCCTCCACTTT; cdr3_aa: CASSYRALDSPLHF
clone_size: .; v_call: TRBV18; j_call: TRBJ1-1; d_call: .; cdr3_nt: TGTGCCAGCTCACCACCGACAGAGAACACTGAAGCTTTCTTT; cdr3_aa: CASSPPTENTEAFF
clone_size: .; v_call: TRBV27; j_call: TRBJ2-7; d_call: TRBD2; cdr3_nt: TGTGCCAGCAGCGCACTTAGCGGGAGGCGTTCCTACGAGCAGTACTTC; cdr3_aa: CASSALSGRRSYEQYF
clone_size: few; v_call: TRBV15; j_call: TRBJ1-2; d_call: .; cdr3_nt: TGTGCCACCAGCGCGTGGAACTATGGCTACACCTTC; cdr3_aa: CATSAWNYGYTF
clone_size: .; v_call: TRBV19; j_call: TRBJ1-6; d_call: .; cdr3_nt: TGTGCCAGTAGTAAGAGGGGCGGTGGGGGAGATAATTCACCCCTCCACTTT; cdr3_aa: CASSKRGGGGDNSPLHF
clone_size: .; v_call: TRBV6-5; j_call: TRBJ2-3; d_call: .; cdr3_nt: TGTGCCAGCAGTTACACCCACACAGATACGCAGTATTTT; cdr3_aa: CASSYTHTDTQYF
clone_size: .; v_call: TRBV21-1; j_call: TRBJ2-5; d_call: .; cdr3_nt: TGTGCCAGCACCGGGACAGGGGGAGAGACCCAGTACTTC; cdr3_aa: CASTGTGGETQYF
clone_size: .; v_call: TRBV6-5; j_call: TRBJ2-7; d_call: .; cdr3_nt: TGTGCCAGCAGTTACTCCGGGCCTCTCTCCTACGAGCAGTACTTC; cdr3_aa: CASSYSGPLSYEQYF
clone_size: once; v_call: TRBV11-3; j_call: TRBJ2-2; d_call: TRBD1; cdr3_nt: TGTGCCAGCGAAAACAGGGGGCACACCGGGGAGCTGTTTTTT; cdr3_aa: CASENRGHTGELFF
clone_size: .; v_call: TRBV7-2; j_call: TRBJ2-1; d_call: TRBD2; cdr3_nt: TGTGCCAGCAGCTTCACTAGCGGGAGTGTCAATGAGCAGTTCTTC; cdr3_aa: CASSFTSGSVNEQFF
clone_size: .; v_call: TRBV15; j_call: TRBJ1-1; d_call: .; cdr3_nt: TGTGCCACCAGCAGTGCCCGAGGTAGCACTGAAGCTTTCTTT; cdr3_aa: CATSSARGSTEAFF
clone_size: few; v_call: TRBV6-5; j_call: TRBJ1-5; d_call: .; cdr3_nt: TGTGCCAGCAGTTACGGTGCAGGAATAAATCAGCCCCAGCATTTT; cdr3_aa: CASSYGAGINQPQHF
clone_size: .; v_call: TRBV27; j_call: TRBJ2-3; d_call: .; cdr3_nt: TGTGCCAGCAGCCCGAACTCAGCGGTTCGCACAGATACGCAGTATTTT; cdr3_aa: CASSPNSAVRTDTQYF
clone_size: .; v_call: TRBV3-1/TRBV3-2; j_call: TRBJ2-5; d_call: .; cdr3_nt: TGTGCCAGCAGCCAACCCATGTACCAAGAGACCCAGTACTTC; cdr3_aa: CASSQPMYQETQYF
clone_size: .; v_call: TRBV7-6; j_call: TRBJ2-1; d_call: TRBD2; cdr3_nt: TGTGCCAGCAGCGATGGACTAGCGGGAGTCTATGAGCAGTTCTTC; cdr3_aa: CASSDGLAGVYEQFF
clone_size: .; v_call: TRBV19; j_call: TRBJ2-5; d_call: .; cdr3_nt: TGTGCCAGTAGTATAGCTCGACAGGGAGGTGGTAGGGAGACCCAGTACTTC; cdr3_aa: CASSIARQGGGRETQYF
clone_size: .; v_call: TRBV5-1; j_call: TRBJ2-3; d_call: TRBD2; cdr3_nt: TGCGCCAGCAGACCACTGGCTAGCGGGGGGTCCAGCACAGATACGCAGTATTTT; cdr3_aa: CASRPLASGGSSTDTQYF
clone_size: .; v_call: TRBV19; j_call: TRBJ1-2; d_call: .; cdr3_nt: TGTGCCAGTAGTCAGGGCTCGGGTGGCTACACCTTC; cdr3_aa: CASSQGSGGYTF
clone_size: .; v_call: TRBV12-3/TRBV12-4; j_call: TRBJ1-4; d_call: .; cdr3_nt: TGTGCCAGCAGGACAGCAACTAATGAAAAACTGTTTTTT; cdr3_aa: CASRTATNEKLFF
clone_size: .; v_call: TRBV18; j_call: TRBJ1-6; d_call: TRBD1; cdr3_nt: TGTGCCAGCTCACCGGCAGGGGGCGACGGGACACCCCTCCACTTT; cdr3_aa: CASSPAGGDGTPLHF
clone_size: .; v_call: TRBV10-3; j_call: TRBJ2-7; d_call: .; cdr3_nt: TGTGCCATCAGTGCCTCGGGGGAGCAGTACTTC; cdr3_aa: CAISASGEQYF
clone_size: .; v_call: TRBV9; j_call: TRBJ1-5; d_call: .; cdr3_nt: TGTGCCAGCAGCGTTGGGGAGCCCCAGCATTTT; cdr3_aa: CASSVGEPQHF
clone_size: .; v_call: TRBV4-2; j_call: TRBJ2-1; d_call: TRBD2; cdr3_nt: TGTGCCAGCAGCACCCTAGTCGTAGCGGGGGGACCCAATGAGCAGTTCTTC; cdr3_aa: CASSTLVVAGGPNEQFF
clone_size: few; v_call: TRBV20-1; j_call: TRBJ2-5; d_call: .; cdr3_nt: TGCAGTGCTAGGCCTTTGGAGACCCAGTACTTC; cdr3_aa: CSARPLETQYF
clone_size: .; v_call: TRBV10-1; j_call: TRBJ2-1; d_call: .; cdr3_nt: TGCGCCAGCAGTGAGCCCATTACATGGATGGTGGCGGGTGATTTCTACAATGAGCAGTTCTTC; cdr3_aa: CASSEPITWMVAGDFYNEQFF
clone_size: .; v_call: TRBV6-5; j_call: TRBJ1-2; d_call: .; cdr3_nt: TGTGCCAGCAGTTACGCGCCCCTTGGAGGAAATGGCTACACCTTC; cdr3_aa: CASSYAPLGGNGYTF
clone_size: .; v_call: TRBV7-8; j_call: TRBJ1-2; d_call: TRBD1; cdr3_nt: TGTGCCAGCAGCCTTGGGACAGCCCTAAGTGGCTACACCTTC; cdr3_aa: CASSLGTALSGYTF
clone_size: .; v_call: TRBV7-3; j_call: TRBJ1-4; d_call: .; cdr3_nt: TGTGCCAGCAGCTTGGGTCCCTGGGGTGAAAAACTGTTTTTT; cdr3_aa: CASSLGPWGEKLFF
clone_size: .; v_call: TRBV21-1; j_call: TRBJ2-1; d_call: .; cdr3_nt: TGTGCCAGCAGCCCCGGGACTTACAATGAGCAGTTCTTC; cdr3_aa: CASSPGTYNEQFF
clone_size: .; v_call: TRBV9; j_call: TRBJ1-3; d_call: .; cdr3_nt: TGTGCCAGCAGCGTAGATCCTGCGGGATCTGGAAACACCATATATTTT; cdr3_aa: CASSVDPAGSGNTIYF
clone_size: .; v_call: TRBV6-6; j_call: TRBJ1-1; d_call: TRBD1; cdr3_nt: TGTGCCAGCATCGAGACAGGGGAAACTGAAGCTTTCTTT; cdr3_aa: CASIETGETEAFF
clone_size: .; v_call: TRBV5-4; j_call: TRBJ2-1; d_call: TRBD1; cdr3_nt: TGTGCCAGCAGCGGTGCACGCGGACAGGGAAACTACAATGAGCAGTTCTTC; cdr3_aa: CASSGARGQGNYNEQFF
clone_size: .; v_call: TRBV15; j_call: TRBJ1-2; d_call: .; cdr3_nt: TGTGCCACCAGCAGAGATAAGAGCTCTATCTATGGCTACACCTTC; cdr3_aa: CATSRDKSSIYGYTF
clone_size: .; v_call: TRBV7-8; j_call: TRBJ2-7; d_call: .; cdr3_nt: TGTGCCAGCAGCTTAGTTGGGAGATACGAGCAGTACTTC; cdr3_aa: CASSLVGRYEQYF
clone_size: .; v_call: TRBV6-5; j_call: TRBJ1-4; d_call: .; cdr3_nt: TGTGCCAGCCGGGACCTAACTAATGAAAAACTGTTTTTT; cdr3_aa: CASRDLTNEKLFF
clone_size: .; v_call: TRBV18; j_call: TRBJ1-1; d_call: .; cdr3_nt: TGTGCCAGCTCACCACCGGAGGGGGAGAACACTGAAGCTTTCTTT; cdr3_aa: CASSPPEGENTEAFF
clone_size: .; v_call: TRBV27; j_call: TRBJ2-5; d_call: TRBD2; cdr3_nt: TGTGCCAGCAGTTTGTACGGGACTAGCGGGCCCCACGGAACCCAGTACTTC; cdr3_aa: CASSLYGTSGPHGTQYF
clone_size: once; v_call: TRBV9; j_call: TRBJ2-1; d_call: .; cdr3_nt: TGTGCCAGCAGCGTAGATGGGGGTATAGATGAGCAGTTCTTC; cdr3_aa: CASSVDGGIDEQFF
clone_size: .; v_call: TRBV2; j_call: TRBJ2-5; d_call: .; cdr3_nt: TGTGCCAGCACGGAAAGTTACCAAGAGACCCAGTACTTC; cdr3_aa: CASTESYQETQYF
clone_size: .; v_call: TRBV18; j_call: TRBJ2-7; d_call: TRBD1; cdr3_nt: TGTGCCAGCTCACCATCGACAGGGGCCTACGAGCAGTACTTC; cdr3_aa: CASSPSTGAYEQYF
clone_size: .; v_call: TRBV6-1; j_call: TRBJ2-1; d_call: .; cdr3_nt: TGTGCCAGCAGTGAATTTGGGGGGCGCATAGGGACCAAGGGGCAGTTCTTC; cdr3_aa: CASSEFGGRIGTKGQFF
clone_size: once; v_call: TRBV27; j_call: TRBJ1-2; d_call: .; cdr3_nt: TGTGCCAGCTGGGACTCAAATAACTATGGCTACACCTTC; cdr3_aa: CASWDSNNYGYTF
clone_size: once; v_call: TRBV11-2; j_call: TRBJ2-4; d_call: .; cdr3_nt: TGTGCCAGCAGCCCCCATGTGGGTTTCGATAGTAAAAACATTCAGTACTTC; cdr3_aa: CASSPHVGFDSKNIQYF
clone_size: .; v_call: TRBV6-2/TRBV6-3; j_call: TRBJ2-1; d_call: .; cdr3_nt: TGTGCCAGCAGTTACTCGCAGAATGAGCAGTTCTTC; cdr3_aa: CASSYSQNEQFF